These 2 T cell receptor beta chains were all obtained from the same sample, sequenced in a study of cytomegalovirus exposure and HLA in healthy donors. Use of 60 Vbeta and 13 Jbeta primers characterized the PCR. Produced via immunoSEQ multiplex PCR; TCRdb's table is partial and in-frame only. Altogether under 85,000 clones are present, more than 60% being singletons, with the ten largest covering 1.5% to 2%. The sequencing sample was made of PBMCs. These TCRs come from a man aged 35-49 years in good health and CMV-seronegative.

The V gene is TRBV7-9, the J gene TRBJ2-3; 9 nucleotides match TRBD2. V shed 6 bases, J shed 3 bases, and the junction held 7 bases outside the gene matches. Germline values: CDR1 SEHNR, CDR2 FQNEAQ (reference sequence). This CDR3 is 15 amino acids long. CDR3 coding DNA: TGTGCCAGCAGGGAGGCAGGACTAGCGACAGATACGCAGTATTTT. Amino acid sequence: CASREAGLATDTQYF.

The V call is TRBV11-1, the J call TRBJ2-5; D uncertain. This CDR3 contains 14 residues. V was trimmed by 1 base and J by 6 bases, leaving 12 bases between them. Germline CDR1 and CDR2: SGHAT and FQDESV (reference sequence). The CDR3 DNA follows: TGTGCCAGCAGCTTAGGCGAGGTCTCTAAGACCCAGTACTTC. Its protein is CASSLGEVSKTQYF. The variable domain in full, completed from reference TRBV11-1 and TRBJ2-5, reads EAEVAQSPRYKITEKSQAVAFWCDPISGHATLYWYRQILGQGPELLVQFQDESVVDDSQLPKDRFSAERLKGVDSTLKIQPAELGDSAMYLCASSLGEVSKTQYFGPGTRLLVL.